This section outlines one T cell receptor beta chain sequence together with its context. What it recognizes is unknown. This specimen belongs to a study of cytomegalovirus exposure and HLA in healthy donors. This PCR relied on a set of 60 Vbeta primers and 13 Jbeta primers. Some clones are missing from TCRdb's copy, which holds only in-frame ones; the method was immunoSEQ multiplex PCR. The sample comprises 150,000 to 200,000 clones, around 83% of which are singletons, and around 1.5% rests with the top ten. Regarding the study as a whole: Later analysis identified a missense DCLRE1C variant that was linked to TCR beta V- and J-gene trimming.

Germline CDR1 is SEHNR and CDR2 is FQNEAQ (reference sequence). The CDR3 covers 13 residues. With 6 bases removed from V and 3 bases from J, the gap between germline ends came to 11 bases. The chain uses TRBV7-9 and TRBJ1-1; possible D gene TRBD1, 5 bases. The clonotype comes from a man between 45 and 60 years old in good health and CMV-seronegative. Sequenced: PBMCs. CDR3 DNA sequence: TGTGCCAGCAGTTTGCCGGGGGACACTGAAGCTTTCTTT. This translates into CASSLPGDTEAFF.